Shown below are 25 T cell receptor beta chains from a single sample sequenced in a study of blood T cell dynamics during melanoma immunotherapy. Data came from immunoSEQ multiplex PCR; TCRdb stores just in-frame clones and leaves some out. The table lists approximately 25,000 clones, 87% of them singletons. The time point was: pre-treatment baseline. The specimen comprised blood, sampled from a patient treated with checkpoint blockade. These receptors were collected from a human donor with melanoma.

The chain recombines TRBV28 with TRBJ1-1; D possibly corresponds to TRBD1 (5 bases). CDR1 MDHEN and CDR2 SYDVKM come from the germline V gene. The CDR3 consists of 14 residues. This CDR3 is CGSSRVGFSTEAFF. CDR3 DNA: TGTGGGAGTAGCAGGGTAGGTTTTAGCACTGAAGCTTTCTTT.

CDR3 loop: CASSDRGQGDEKLFF. CDR3 in DNA: TGTGCCAGCAGCGACAGGGGGCAGGGTGATGAAAAACTGTTTTTT. V is TRBV9 and J is TRBJ1-4, with TRBD1 matching over 9 bases. Germline values: CDR1 SGDLS, CDR2 YYNGEE. The CDR3 covers 15 residues. J gave up 6 bases and V 3 bases, and 6 bases lay outside the gene matches.

The chain carries TRBV28 and TRBJ2-7; D may be TRBD2 (5 bases). Germline values: CDR1 MDHEN, CDR2 SYDVKM. Trimming removed 10 bases from V and 2 bases from J, with 12 bases in between. CDR3 length: 12 residues. CDR3 amino acids: CAIRDPPYEQYF. In DNA, the CDR3 is TGTGCCATCCGGGATCCCCCCTACGAGCAGTACTTC. The complete variable domain, with remaining parts taken from reference TRBV28 and TRBJ2-7, reads DVKVTQSSRYLVKRTGEKVFLECVQDMDHENMFWYRQDPGLGLRLIYFSYDVKMKEKGDIPEGYSVSREKKERFSLILESASTNQTSMYLCAIRDPPYEQYFGPGTRLTVT.

The chain employs TRBV5-6 and TRBJ2-3; 8 positions agree with TRBD1. CDR1 SGHDT and CDR2 YYEEEE come from the germline V gene. The CDR3 length is 13 residues. Trimming at V came to 0 bases and at J to 7 bases, leaving 1 base not matched to a gene. CDR3 bases: TGTGCCAGCAGCTTGGGACAGGGGTATACGCAGTATTTT. It is translated as CASSLGQGYTQYF.

CDR3 sequence (DNA): TGCGCCAGCAGGTACGCGGGGAAGGACACCGGGGAGCTGTTTTTT. Its translation is CASRYAGKDTGELFF. V usage is TRBV10-1 and J usage is TRBJ2-2; TRBD2 might be the D (6 bases). With 6 bases removed from V and 3 bases from J, the gap between germline ends came to 14 bases. CDR1 and CDR2 (germline): WNHNN, SYGVQD (reference sequence). CDR3 length: 15 residues.

V is TRBV5-8 and J is TRBJ1-1; no firm D call. This CDR3 is 14 amino acids long. Germline V gene data show CDR1 as SGHTS and CDR2 as YDEGEE. V lost 5 bases, J lost 1 base, and 12 bases lay in between. CDR3 in DNA: TGTGCCAGCAGACCGTGGCTAAGGAACACTGAAGCTTTCTTT. It is translated as CASRPWLRNTEAFF.

The chain employs TRBV5-6 and TRBJ2-1; D is ambiguous. Germline CDR1 is SGHDT and CDR2 is YYEEEE. V was pared by 3 bases and J by 7 bases, with 5 bases between. CDR3 size: 11 residues. The DNA of the CDR3 is TGTGCCAGCAGCTCCTCAAATGAGCAGTTCTTC. Translating gives CASSSSNEQFF.

The chain employs TRBV7-9 and TRBJ2-1, with D uncertain. Germline V CDR1 and CDR2: SEHNR, FQNEAQ (reference sequence). V gave up 5 bases and J gave up 0 bases, with 11 bases separating them. This CDR3 contains 15 residues. The CDR3 DNA follows: TGTGCCAGCAGCCGCCATTCGAGCTCCTACAATGAGCAGTTCTTC. Translating it yields CASSRHSSSYNEQFF.

This chain links TRBV5-8 with TRBJ2-5; D ambiguous. The length of the CDR3 is 14 residues. Germline CDR1 SGHTS, CDR2 YDEGEE. Trimming removed 4 bases from V and 5 bases from J, with 15 bases in between. CDR3 region: CASSQQINEETQYF. The CDR3 DNA follows: TGTGCCAGCAGCCAACAGATCAATGAGGAGACCCAGTACTTC.

V usage is TRBV6-5 and J usage is TRBJ2-5; 8 bases map to TRBD1. J lost 4 bases, V lost 0 bases, and 7 bases had no gene match. The CDR3 spans 16 residues. Germline-derived CDR1 and CDR2 are MNHEY and SVGAGI. The CDR3 region is CASSYSPGQGGETQYF. CDR3 in DNA: TGTGCCAGCAGTTACTCCCCAGGACAGGGTGGAGAGACCCAGTACTTC.

The rearrangement links TRBV29-1 to TRBJ2-1; TRBD1 agrees at 9 bases. The CDR3 has 13 amino acids. V was clipped by 4 bases and J by 7 bases; unmatched bases: 5. Germline lookup yields CDR1 SQVTM and CDR2 ANQGSEA. This CDR3 reads CSVGDRARNEQFF. CDR3 bases: TGCAGCGTTGGGGACAGGGCGCGGAATGAGCAGTTCTTC.

The chain has TRBV9 and TRBJ2-1; D is possibly TRBD2 (7 bases). Germline V CDR1 and CDR2: SGDLS, YYNGEE. The CDR3 covers 15 residues. Between the trimmed V and J ends, which lost 4 bases and 2 bases, there was a span of 13 bases. The CDR3 sequence is CASSPRGGAYNEQFF. CDR3 in DNA: TGTGCCAGCAGCCCAAGGGGGGGGGCCTACAATGAGCAGTTCTTC.

The chain carries TRBV11-2 and TRBJ1-6, with D uncertain. This CDR3 is built from 12 residues. Germline values: CDR1 SGHAT, CDR2 FQNNGV. The V end lost 6 bases, the J end lost 6 bases, and 6 bases lay between the germline ends. The CDR3 bases are TGTGCCAGCAGTCCGTTTAATTCACCCCTCCACTTT. Translated, it gives CASSPFNSPLHF. Complete variable domain (other parts from reference TRBV11-2 and TRBJ1-6): EAGVAQSPRYKIIEKRQSVAFWCNPISGHATLYWYQQILGQGPKLLIQFQNNGVVDDSQLPKDRFSAERLKGVDSTLKIQPAKLEDSAVYLCASSPFNSPLHFGNGTRLTVT.

This clone is a singleton in its sample. This is likely a read error, given that the CDR3 carries no conserved phenylalanine or tryptophan at its end. The DNA is left out, because the CDR3 cannot be placed on it with certainty; the CDR3 is given as TCRdb lists it. V is TRBV11-2 and J is TRBJ2-7; whether TRBD1, the table's D call, matches the DNA was not checked. The CDR3 has 11 amino acids, counting both end residues. Germline V lookup: CDR1 SGHAT, CDR2 FQNNGV. The CDR3 loop is CASSSWDRASE.

V is TRBV9 and J is TRBJ1-1; tentatively, D is TRBD1 (6 bases). CDR1 and CDR2 from the germline V gene are SGDLS and YYNGEE. The CDR3 covers 15 residues. The germline V and J ends were trimmed by 3 bases and 10 bases, with 22 bases remaining between them. The CDR3 loop reads CASSANPDRPHGAFF. The CDR3 region has the DNA TGTGCCAGCAGCGCCAACCCTGACAGGCCCCATGGAGCTTTCTTT.

The rearrangement joins TRBV28 to TRBJ2-1; D gene ambiguous. The CDR3 totals 15 residues. Germline V gene sequence: CDR1 MDHEN, CDR2 SYDVKM. The germline V and J ends were trimmed by 6 bases and 0 bases, with 12 bases remaining between them. DNA for the CDR3: TGTGCCAGCAGCCCGCGGCGGAACTCCTACAATGAGCAGTTCTTC. Amino acids: CASSPRRNSYNEQFF.

The V call is TRBV15, the J call TRBJ1-3, with D possibly matching TRBD1 (6 bases). Germline CDR1 LNHNV, CDR2 YYDKDF (reference sequence). The CDR3 runs to 14 residues. With 1 base removed from V and 4 bases from J, the gap between germline ends came to 8 bases. This CDR3 is CATSRGGGGNTIYF. The CDR3 DNA reads as TGTGCCACCAGCAGAGGAGGGGGGGGAAACACCATATATTTT. Full variable domain (rest looked up from reference TRBV15 and TRBJ1-3): DAMVIQNPRYQVTQFGKPVTLSCSQTLNHNVMYWYQQKSSQAPKLLFHYYDKDFNNEADTPDNFQSRRPNTSFCFLDIRSPGLGDTAMYLCATSRGGGGNTIYFGEGSWLTVV.

This clone was detected only a few times. The rearrangement joins TRBV2 to TRBJ2-2; 7 nucleotides match TRBD1. V lost 6 bases, J lost 5 bases, and 9 bases stayed unmatched. This CDR3 has 15 amino acids. The germline gives CDR1 SNHLY, CDR2 FYNNEI. In nucleotides, the CDR3 is TGTGCCAGCAGAGGACAGGCTGTGAGGACCGGGGAGCTGTTTTTT. This translates into CASRGQAVRTGELFF.

This chain uses TRBV11-3 with TRBJ1-2, with D possibly TRBD1 on 6 matching bases. The V gene's germline CDR1 is SGHNT and CDR2 YENEEA. The CDR3 is 18 amino acids. V lost 0 bases and J lost 1, with 18 bases in between. The CDR3 nucleotides are TGTGCCAGCAGCTTAGACCCACCCGTGACAGGAGATAACTATGGCTACACCTTC. It is translated as CASSLDPPVTGDNYGYTF.

The chain combines TRBV25-1 with TRBJ1-6; D is uncertain. The V end lost 3 bases, the J end lost 8 bases, and 5 bases lay between the germline ends. The CDR3 totals 12 residues. CDR1 is MGHDK, CDR2 SYGVNS, per germline. The CDR3 region is CASSEGYSPLHF. As DNA, the CDR3 is TGTGCCAGCAGTGAGGGTTATTCACCCCTCCACTTT.

The rearrangement links TRBV5-4 to TRBJ2-1; 7 bases are a match to TRBD2. V shed 4 bases and J 9 bases; nucleotides not matched to a gene: 13. In germline, CDR1 is SGHNT, CDR2 YYREEE (reference sequence). The CDR3 is 15 residues long. The CDR3 DNA reads as TGTGCCAGCAGCCATGTAGCGGGCCCCGGTGGTGAGCAGTTCTTC. This encodes CASSHVAGPGGEQFF.

The rearrangement uses TRBV10-1 and TRBJ2-1; 8 bases align to TRBD1. This CDR3 spans 14 amino acids. The V segment lost 6 bases and the J segment 9 bases; nucleotides outside the gene matches: 10. The germline V gene has CDR1 WNHNN and CDR2 SYGVQD (reference sequence). The CDR3 reads CASSPGQGLGEQFF. Written as DNA, the CDR3 is TGCGCCAGCAGCCCCGGACAGGGATTGGGTGAGCAGTTCTTC.

This chain's CDR3 is CASSSGQGGSDTQYF. The CDR3 DNA reads TGTGCCAGCAGCTCCGGACAGGGGGGCTCAGATACGCAGTATTTT. The chain links TRBV7-2 to TRBJ2-3; TRBD1 agrees at 10 bases. The germline CDR1 and CDR2 sequences are SGHTA and FQGNSA. V lost 4 bases, J lost 4 bases, and 5 bases stayed unmatched. This CDR3 has 15 amino acids.

V and J are TRBV6-4 and TRBJ1-1; 7 bases agree with TRBD1. Germline V gives CDR1 MRHNA, CDR2 SNTAGT. Trimming took 10 bases from V and 1 from J; bases not matched to a gene: 6. CDR3 size: 13 residues. CDR3 amino acids: CATLGQKNTEAFF. DNA for the CDR3: TGTGCCACCTTGGGACAGAAGAACACTGAAGCTTTCTTT.

V gene TRBV11-1 combines with J gene TRBJ2-7; 7 nucleotides match TRBD1. Germline V gives CDR1 SGHAT, CDR2 FQDESV (reference sequence). The CDR3 length is 14 residues. Trimming cost V 6 bases and J 0 bases; bases outside gene matches: 5. In DNA, the CDR3 is TGTGCCAGCAGTCGGACAGGATCCTCCTACGAGCAGTACTTC. This encodes CASSRTGSSYEQYF.